This TCR beta chain was retrieved from a study of blood T cell repertoires in COVID-19. As for the study in general: Whether acute or convalescent, the COVID-19 samples came from the United States, Italy and Spain. PBMCs, B-cell-depleted T cells, or T cells provided the cDNA or gDNA that made up the material.

Original methodology: Amplified reference gene primers provided the basis for estimating nucleated cell counts. This table comes from immunoSEQ multiplex PCR, and its TCRdb copy is limited to in-frame clones, with some not included. V, J and clone size were drawn from that table, and D and trimming were deduced from the DNA. The sample holds approximately 180,000 clones, approximately 90% seen once. The CDR3 sequence is 13 residues long. V shed 5 bases and J shed 1 base, with 8 bases lying between them. Germline CDR1 is MNHEY and CDR2 is SVGAGI. V usage is TRBV6-5 and J usage is TRBJ1-2; possibly TRBD1 for D (5 bases). The material sequenced was peripheral blood. The clonotype comes from a man between 60 and 70 years old with active or convalescent COVID-19. CDR3 nucleotide sequence: TGTGCCAGCAGTCGGGACTATAACTATGGCTACACCTTC. Protein: CASSRDYNYGYTF.